This T cell receptor beta chain was identified during a study of glioma-infiltrating T cells after dendritic cell vaccination. Across the study: Samples are from glioblastoma patients in Phase I and II dendritic cell vaccine trials.

Isocitrate dehydrogenase mutation was absent in all glioblastoma patients. PBMC sampling occurred before vaccination, two weeks after the third dose, and at progression. Clones were sequenced by immunoSEQ multiplex PCR, and TCRdb holds only the in-frame ones, with some missing. The sample shows over 90,000 clones, 75% to 85% of them seen only once. This clone was counted only a few times. CDR1 is SGHRS, CDR2 YFSETQ, per germline. The CDR3 has 15 residues. Trimming took off 0 bases at V and 5 bases at J, with 15 bases between the two ends. The TCR comes from a human donor with glioblastoma. Sequencing was performed on blood, taken before dendritic cell vaccination. The chain joins TRBV5-1 to TRBJ2-7; weak D call: TRBD2 (5 bases). The CDR3 DNA reads TGCGCCAGCAGCTTGGTGGCCGGGGTCCAGGACGAGCAGTACTTC. Protein sequence: CASSLVAGVQDEQYF.